This TCR beta chain was captured in a study of Ad26.COV2.S vaccination and SARS-CoV-2 variants. TCRdb's copy holds only in-frame clones and misses some; the assay was immunoSEQ multiplex PCR. The sample yields over 130,000 clones, roughly 90% seen once. With respect to this clone: Its specificity is unknown.

Notes on the study in general: In TCR breadth and depth analyses, total T cell responses may have been underestimated. Similar non-spike TCR breadth was observed in recipients of vaccine and of placebo. Vaccine recipients showed a spike-specific TCR breadth that was higher than in placebo recipients.

The germline CDR1 and CDR2 sequences are GTSNPN and SVGIG (reference sequence). J was trimmed by 4 bases and V by 5 bases; bases with no gene match: 16. This CDR3 spans 18 amino acids. The sequence came from a human donor who had recovered from COVID-19. The rearrangement joins TRBV30 to TRBJ2-6; 8 bases fit TRBD2. This specimen consisted of peripheral blood, obtained after recovery from COVID-19. The CDR3 coding sequence is TGTGCCTGGGGTGGGTCGGGACTAGGCTTTAAGGGGGCCAACGTCCTGACTTTC. Amino acids: CAWGGSGLGFKGANVLTF.